This T cell receptor beta chain was sequenced during a study of response to subunit inactivated influenza vaccine. Study findings and constraints: Each seasonal influenza vaccination recruits few new T cells, the authors suggested.

As concerns this clonotype: Its target is unknown.

This CDR3 has 11 amino acids. The V gene's germline CDR1 is MNHNY and CDR2 SVGAGI (reference sequence). The ends were cut back, 6 bases at V and 9 bases at J, with 11 bases in the middle. TCRdb reanalysed the RT-PCR reads using MiXCR and keeps one entry per CDR3 protein. The top ten clones hold around 7.3% of a sample with around 710,000 distinct CDR3 sequences, around 14% of them seen once. This chain joins TRBV6-6 and TRBJ1-1; D gene ambiguous. The sequence derives from a man aged 45-60 years who received an inactivated influenza vaccine. The sequences come from PBMCs from blood, collected 14 days before vaccination. The CDR3 protein is CASSATSKAFF. CDR3 coding DNA: TGTGCCAGCAGCGCAACCTCAAAAGCTTTCTTT.